This T cell receptor (beta chain) stems from a study of OX40 agonist ivuxolimab in advanced cancers. Study-level background: Participants, 70% to 90% male, averaged around 60 years of age, ranging from about 23 to 85. Partial responses were achieved by three patients, one with hepatocellular carcinoma and two with cutaneous melanoma. Study-wide results and limits: Patients who responded partially at 0.1-3.0 mg/kg showed clonal expansion ranking among the lowest. Both CD4+ and CD8+ T cell populations in blood had undergone clonal expansion by week 6 at 0.1 to 3.0 mg/kg.

In the case of this clone: The antigen is not known.

There are 14 residues in the CDR3. The V and J ends lost 4 bases and 5 bases respectively, with 15 bases between them. In germline, CDR1 is SGHRS, CDR2 YFSETQ. Clones were sequenced by immunoSEQ multiplex PCR, and TCRdb holds only the in-frame ones, with some missing. The top ten hold roughly a fifth of the sample, which has around 37,000 clones, roughly four fifths seen once. The TCR originated in an adult with an advanced solid tumor such as melanoma, head and neck, liver or kidney cancer. V usage is TRBV5-1 and J usage is TRBJ2-5, with D perhaps TRBD2 (5 bases). The sequenced sample was CD4+ or CD8+ T cells sorted from blood, obtained in a trial of the OX40 agonist ivuxolimab. The CDR3 coding sequence is TGCGCCAGCAGCGGTGAGGGATTGGGGGAGACCCAGTACTTC. This translates into CASSGEGLGETQYF.